This T cell receptor (beta chain) was identified during a study of glioma-infiltrating T cells after dendritic cell vaccination. Study details: Dendritic cell vaccine was injected intradermally three times, biweekly. General study findings and limits: Higher TCR clonality did not directly relate to longer survival.

J gave up 3 bases and V 10 bases, and 10 bases lay outside the gene matches. Germline V lookup: CDR1 MNHEY, CDR2 SMNVEV (reference sequence). This CDR3 has 15 residues. Sequenced by immunoSEQ multiplex PCR; TCRdb stores in-frame clones only, minus some. The sample contains roughly 98,000 clones, over 75% of which appear only once. On this clone: Its antigen is unidentified.

No glioblastoma patient carried an isocitrate dehydrogenase mutation. The V gene is TRBV27, the J gene TRBJ2-1; 9 bases match TRBD1. The specimen comprised blood, sampled before dendritic cell vaccination. This clonotype was sampled from a human donor with glioblastoma. The CDR3 DNA is TGTGCCACCCGGCCAAGACAGGGGGGCTACAATGAGCAGTTCTTC. It yields the protein CATRPRQGGYNEQFF.